A selection of T cell receptor beta chains follows, all from one sample in a study of breast tumors, draining lymph nodes, adjacent tissues. TCRdb analysed the multiplex PCR reads with MiXCR anew, one entry per CDR3 protein. The sample has roughly 32,000 distinct CDR3 sequences, approximately 37% seen once. Sequenced material: breast tumor tissue. These receptors were taken from a female donor with breast cancer. Some clones in this sample may be carry-over from other donors' samples. The CDR3 runs from the conserved cysteine through the conserved F or W. Fields, in order: D gene, J gene, clone size, V gene, CDR3 protein, CDR3 DNA. The D gene is left open where the match is weak. Rows may omit the clone size; those that give it use once, few, many or a size class.

>.|TRBJ2-2|many|TRBV4-3
CASSQDPNLLTGELFF
TGCGCCAGCAGCCAGGACCCGAATTTATTAACCGGGGAGCTGTTTTTT
>TRBD1|TRBJ2-5|many|TRBV28
CASSTGDGFQETQYF
TGTGCCAGCAGCACAGGGGATGGCTTCCAAGAGACCCAGTACTTC
>.|TRBJ2-1|few|TRBV3-1
CASSQARGPYNEQFF
TGTGCCAGCAGCCAAGCGCGAGGGCCCTACAATGAGCAGTTCTTC
>.|TRBJ2-7|many|TRBV6-2/TRBV6-3
CASSYEGGYEQYF
TGTGCCAGCAGTTACGAGGGGGGGTACGAGCAGTACTTC
>TRBD1|TRBJ2-5|many|TRBV7-3
CASSATGDGTQYF
TGTGCCAGCAGCGCAACAGGGGATGGGACCCAGTACTTC
>TRBD1|TRBJ2-7|medium-sized|TRBV30
CAWSGGTGAYEQYF
TGTGCCTGGAGTGGAGGGACAGGGGCCTACGAGCAGTACTTC
>.|TRBJ1-5|.|TRBV5-6
CASSWGGGRNQPQHF
TGTGCCAGCAGCTGGGGCGGAGGGCGCAATCAGCCCCAGCATTTT
>.|TRBJ2-7|.|TRBV7-9
CASSSDRGMGQYF
TGTGCCAGCAGCTCCGATAGGGGTATGGGGCAGTACTTC
>TRBD2|TRBJ2-5|many|TRBV19
CASSMPSGRTMVGQETQYF
TGTGCCAGTAGTATGCCTAGCGGGAGGACTATGGTGGGACAAGAGACCCAGTACTTC
>TRBD2|TRBJ2-5|many|TRBV2
CASIRTSGFQETQYF
TGTGCCAGCATCCGGACTAGCGGGTTCCAAGAGACCCAGTACTTC
>.|TRBJ2-6|.|TRBV7-3
CASSLRQGFVLTF
TGTGCCAGCAGCTTACGGCAGGGGTTCGTCCTGACTTTC